A single sample gave rise to the 20 T cell receptor beta chains below, sequenced in a study of a mutant IDH1 vaccine in newly diagnosed glioma. This sample's time point: week 11, during vaccination. Vaccinated patients received 300 ug of mutant IDH1 20-mer peptide per dose, with topical imiquimod. This table comes from immunoSEQ multiplex PCR, and its TCRdb copy is limited to in-frame clones, with some not included. The sample has about 40,000 clones; 65% to 85% are singletons. Their antigens are not known. Material: PBMCs, obtained from a glioma patient whose treatment included an IDH1 peptide vaccine. The source of these receptors is a man in his forties with glioma.

This sequence joins TRBV4-1 and TRBJ2-2; 8 bases map to TRBD2. The CDR3 extends over 16 amino acids. The germline V gene encodes CDR1 MGHRA and CDR2 YSYEKL. The V segment lost 4 bases and the J segment 5 bases; nucleotides outside the gene matches: 9. The CDR3 sequence is CASSLRAGVETGELFF. Written as DNA, the CDR3 is TGCGCCAGCAGCCTTAGAGCGGGGGTTGAAACCGGGGAGCTGTTTTTT.

This clone was observed once. The chain is built from TRBV9 and TRBJ2-2; 11 bases line up with TRBD2. Germline V gene data show CDR1 as SGDLS and CDR2 as YYNGEE. The ends lost 3 bases at V and 0 bases at J; junction bases unmatched: 4. The CDR3 has 17 residues. CDR3 nucleotides: TGTGCCAGCAGCGGAAAGGGACTAGCGGCGAACACCGGGGAGCTGTTTTTT. Protein: CASSGKGLAANTGELFF.

The V call is TRBV10-3, the J call TRBJ1-1, with D uncertain. Germline CDR1 is ENHRY and CDR2 is SYGVKD. CDR3 length: 12 amino acids. Deletions cut 9 bases from V and 7 bases from J, with 15 bases between. The CDR3 here is CAIGRPDGEAFF. In DNA form, the CDR3 reads TGTGCCATTGGCCGGCCGGACGGTGAAGCTTTCTTT.

This chain joins TRBV7-2 and TRBJ1-5; D is undetermined. Germline CDR1 SGHTA, CDR2 FQGNSA. This CDR3 contains 13 residues. V dropped 3 bases and J dropped 4 bases, with 7 bases sitting between them. The CDR3, as DNA: TGTGCCAGCAGCTTTGACGAGAATCAGCCCCAGCATTTT. It codes for CASSFDENQPQHF. Drawing the rest from reference TRBV7-2 and TRBJ1-5, the complete variable domain is GAGVSQSPSNKVTEKGKDVELRCDPISGHTALYWYRQSLGQGLEFLIYFQGNSAPDKSGLPSDRFSAERTGGSVSTLTIQRTQQEDSAVYLCASSFDENQPQHFGDGTRLSIL.

The rearrangement uses TRBV4-3 and TRBJ2-7; the D gene is possibly TRBD2 (6 bases). Trimming shortened V by 3 bases and J by 1 base, and 16 bases separated the two germline ends. The CDR3 is made up of 16 amino acids. The germline V gene has CDR1 LGHNA and CDR2 YSLEER. Written as DNA, the CDR3 is TGCGCCAGCAGCCACTCTAGCGCCTCGGGGTCCTACGAGCAGTACTTC. This gives the protein CASSHSSASGSYEQYF.

CDR3 in DNA: TGCAGCGTTGAAGCGGTACAGGGTAGTGGCTACACCTTC. Its translation: CSVEAVQGSGYTF. This chain uses TRBV29-1 with TRBJ1-2; tentative D call: TRBD1 (6 bases). The germline V gene encodes CDR1 SQVTM and CDR2 ANQGSEA. This CDR3 is 13 amino acids long. Trimming shortened V by 1 base and J by 7 bases, and 13 bases separated the two germline ends.

The chain uses TRBV5-6 and TRBJ2-7; 10 bases align to TRBD1. The length of the CDR3 is 15 residues. Germline V gene lookup returns CDR1 SGHDT and CDR2 YYEEEE. V was clipped by 5 bases and J by 6 bases; unmatched bases: 11. The CDR3 DNA is TGTGCCAGCAGACCGGACGACAGGGGGCAAGTCGAGCAGTACTTC. The encoded protein is CASRPDDRGQVEQYF. The full variable domain, its missing parts supplied by reference TRBV5-6 and TRBJ2-7, is DAGVTQSPTHLIKTRGQQVTLRCSPKSGHDTVSWYQQALGQGPQFIFQYYEEEERQRGNFPDRFSGHQFPNYSSELNVNALLLGDSALYLCASRPDDRGQVEQYFGPGTRLTVT.

A few counts support this clone. V gene TRBV6-5 combines with J gene TRBJ2-7, with D perhaps matching TRBD1 (6 bases). Deletions cut 6 bases from V and 5 bases from J, with 14 bases between. The CDR3 has 13 amino acids. Germline assignment: CDR1 MNHEY and CDR2 SVGAGI. The CDR3 spells CASRKGTIDEQYF. CDR3 nucleotide sequence: TGTGCCAGCAGGAAAGGGACAATCGACGAGCAGTACTTC.

The rearrangement joins TRBV25-1 to TRBJ1-1; 8 bases fit TRBD1. This CDR3 is built from 13 residues. Germline V gene sequence: CDR1 MGHDK, CDR2 SYGVNS. The V gene end was trimmed by 5 bases and the J gene end by 8 bases; junction bases not matched to a gene: 7. CDR3 bases: TGTGCCAGCAGTATTCCGGGACAGGTAGAAGCTTTCTTT. Protein product: CASSIPGQVEAFF.

The J gene is TRBJ2-7, the V gene TRBV9; D remains unclear. Deletions cut 0 bases from V and 1 base from J, with 11 bases between. The CDR3 is 15 amino acids. Germline CDR1 SGDLS, CDR2 YYNGEE. As DNA, the CDR3 is TGTGCCAGCAGCGTAGGTTCGGGTTGGTCCTACGAGCAGTACTTC. This codes for CASSVGSGWSYEQYF.

The chain links TRBV23-1 to TRBJ2-4; TRBD1 or TRBD2 may be the D gene (5 bases each). TRBV23-1 counts as an open reading frame of uncertain function. The CDR3 runs to 16 residues. Trimming removed 1 base from V and 0 bases from J, with 10 bases in between. The DNA for the CDR3 is TGCGCCAGCAGTCAATTTGGGGGAGTAGCCAAAAACATTCAGTACTTC. It specifies CASSQFGGVAKNIQYF.

This chain links TRBV9 with TRBJ2-6, with D perhaps TRBD1 (5 bases). CDR3 length: 15 amino acids. V lost 3 bases to trimming and J lost 0 bases, with 7 bases between them. Germline V gene data show CDR1 as SGDLS and CDR2 as YYNGEE. The CDR3 DNA reads TGTGCCAGCAGCGCGACAGTCTCTGGGGCCAACGTCCTGACTTTC. This sequence encodes CASSATVSGANVLTF. The whole variable domain, filled in from reference TRBV9 and TRBJ2-6, reads DSGVTQTPKHLITATGQRVTLRCSPRSGDLSVYWYQQSLDQGLQFLIQYYNGEERAKGNILERFSAQQFPDLHSELNLSSLELGDSALYFCASSATVSGANVLTFGAGSRLTVL.

This clone is a singleton in its sample. The sample has other DNA sequences that encode this CDR3 too. CDR3 sequence (DNA): TGTGCCAGCAGCTTGGCCGGGCAGTACTTC. This gives the protein CASSLAGQYF. The rearrangement joins TRBV5-8 to TRBJ2-7; D is ambiguous. Deletions cut 0 bases from V and 9 bases from J, with 4 bases between. The CDR3 consists of 10 residues. The germline V gene has CDR1 SGHTS and CDR2 YDEGEE.

V usage is TRBV14 and J usage is TRBJ2-5; 7 bases line up with TRBD1. The CDR3 runs to 13 residues. J lost 7 bases, V lost 0 bases, and 2 bases had no gene match. Per germline, CDR1 SGHDN and CDR2 FVKESK. The CDR3 DNA is TGTGCCAGCAGCCAAGATCGACAGGGGACCCAGTACTTC. Residues: CASSQDRQGTQYF.

The chain couples TRBV28 to TRBJ2-7; perhaps TRBD1 as D (5 bases). CDR1 is MDHEN, CDR2 SYDVKM, per germline. The CDR3 contains 14 residues. V was trimmed by 2 bases and J by 0 bases, leaving 8 bases between them. CDR3 bases: TGTGCCAGCAGTTTACAGGGAAGCTCCTACGAGCAGTACTTC. Translating gives CASSLQGSSYEQYF.

The chain's CDR3 is CASSFLGQHYGYTF. The CDR3 bases are TGTGCCAGCAGTTTTTTAGGACAACACTATGGCTACACCTTC. The chain uses TRBV28 and TRBJ1-2; possibly TRBD1 for D (5 bases). This CDR3 has 14 amino acids. Germline CDR1 reads MDHEN; CDR2 reads SYDVKM. The V end lost 3 bases, the J end lost 3 bases, and 11 bases lay between the germline ends.

This clone was seen once. The chain recombines TRBV19 with TRBJ1-2; a weak D match, TRBD1 (6 bases). Germline assignment: CDR1 LNHDA and CDR2 SQIVND (reference sequence). The germline V and J ends were trimmed by 10 bases and 0 bases, with 15 bases remaining between them. The CDR3 has 14 residues. CDR3 region: CATHRGRTNYGYTF. The CDR3 nucleotides read TGTGCCACCCACCGGGGGCGGACTAACTATGGCTACACCTTC. The whole variable domain, filled in from reference TRBV19 and TRBJ1-2, reads DGGITQSPKYLFRKEGQNVTLSCEQNLNHDAMYWYRQDPGQGLRLIYYSQIVNDFQKGDIAEGYSVSREKKESFPLTVTSAQKNPTAFYLCATHRGRTNYGYTFGSGTRLTVV.

The chain couples TRBV7-9 to TRBJ1-5, with 7 bases identical to TRBD1. From germline, CDR1 is SEHNR and CDR2 FQNEAQ (reference sequence). Germline trimming cut 3 bases from V and 2 bases from J; bases unmatched to any gene: 4. The CDR3 has 15 amino acids. The CDR3 DNA reads as TGTGCCAGCAGCTTGGAAGGGGGCGGCAATCAGCCCCAGCATTTT. Translating gives CASSLEGGGNQPQHF.

The chain is built from TRBV28 and TRBJ2-7; 9 positions agree with TRBD1. With 7 bases clipped from V and 7 bases from J, the junction kept 11 bases outside the gene matches. Per the germline V gene, CDR1 is MDHEN and CDR2 is SYDVKM. The CDR3 has 14 amino acids. Here the CDR3 reads CASTLTGTGKEQYF. CDR3 nucleotide sequence: TGTGCCAGCACCTTAACGGGGACAGGGAAAGAGCAGTACTTC.

V and J are TRBV4-1 and TRBJ1-2; TRBD1 might be the D (5 bases). Trimming removed 4 bases from V and 0 bases from J, with 15 bases in between. Germline assignment: CDR1 MGHRA and CDR2 YSYEKL. This CDR3 has 16 residues. In DNA form, the CDR3 reads TGCGCCAGCAGCCTGGGAGGGGAGGGAACTAACTATGGCTACACCTTC. This encodes CASSLGGEGTNYGYTF.